The T cell receptor beta chain under discussion was sequenced for a study of long-term antiretroviral therapy in people with HIV (dated by TCRdb to between 2021 and 2024). The study in broad terms: The earliest samples were collected about a decade before the 2015 WHO recommendation for immediate ART, when ART was typically delayed until CD4 counts fell. Whether ART initiation and durable HIV suppression were associated with changes in peripheral blood TRB repertoire composition and diversity was tested in a retrospective serial study. A total of fewer than 200 cryopreserved PBMC samples were contributed to the cohort by 30 adults with confirmed HIV infection, with samples collected serially over a mean of approximately 6 years (range 1-12). Eleven of the 30 participants with HIV were female. Test extractions of a monoclonal T-cell line alongside 33 polyclonal samples showed no cross-contamination during QIAcube processing.

Remarks on this clone: No cognate antigen has been identified for it. Base quality data are lacking; no much larger clone is found one base away.

To be included, a participant needed at least one PBMC sample from before ART initiation plus at least two post-ART samples. Treatment was received in the United States of America by all participants with HIV. Before DNA extraction, cryopreserved samples of about 1-11 million PBMC were thawed and then washed. At the time of the earliest PBMC sample for each participant with HIV, ages ranged from roughly 23 to 55 years. Per participant, PBMC samples came from 1-4 timepoints prior to ART initiation and 2-8 timepoints following ART initiation, for a median of 7 samples. For every participant, serial HIV viral load, CD4+ T-cell count, ART history and demographic data were obtained. Genomic DNA was extracted from unsorted PBMC with a Qiagen kit on a QIAcube, with processing performed in batches of 12 samples. Ends trimmed: V by 3 bases, J by 5 bases; bases unmatched to a gene: 3. The CDR3, cysteine through phenylalanine, is 14 amino acids long. Only CDR3 DNA is held: 42 bases, read in frame from base 1. Per the germline V gene, SGHRS is the CDR1 and YFSETQ is the CDR2.

Points the paper makes about the study in general: Because PBMC availability was limited, only the TCR beta chain was sequenced, with no alpha chain pairing. No data were available on ART adherence, viral resistance or therapy changes, limiting inferences about post-ART repertoire changes. Narrower CDR3 length ranges were observed in HIV repertoires than in controls, and an antigen-experienced repertoire with only a slight naive shift after ART was suggested by the network structure. Expanded TRB clones identified before ART initiation dominated the repertoire across all time points, though the dominance fluctuated and decreased in many PLHIV after ART. The samples were dated from about 2003 to 2018, and the ART regimens that were used may be less effective than current ART regimens. ART initiation was associated with a significant increase in TRB diversity, but diversity stayed significantly below transplant donor controls even after long-term ART. Unsorted PBMC were profiled instead of sorted CD4+ and CD8+ T cells because pre-ART samples had limited cell numbers.

The immunoSEQ hsTCRB v3.0 assay was used at survey level resolution for TRB variable region sequencing. The targeted TRB sequencing depth was about 40,000-55,000 T-cell genomes per sample. Pooled TRB libraries were sequenced on an Illumina MiSeq with a v3 150-cycle kit. For the original study's pipeline: Repertoire analysis ran in R within a reproducible Nextflow workflow covering QC, data transformation and analysis. LymphoSeq2, an R package for AIRR-Seq data exploration, was used to implement custom analyses. A handful of samples that yielded fewer than 5000 total TRB sequences were excluded, so that approximately 170 HIV repertoires were analyzed. Among the roughly 180 retained HIV repertoires, some 59 were collected before ART initiation and around 130 after ART initiation. Repertoires were downsampled to 5000 TRB nucleotide sequences, with summary statistics averaged over 100 downsampling iterations. TRB sequences were retained for analysis only if CDR3 regions of at least seven amino acids were present. A Shannon entropy-derived clonality score and the Gini coefficient were used to measure diversity. In repertoire networks, the top 5000 CDR3 amino acid sequences were linked whenever an edit distance of one separated two sequences. For TRB CDR3 amino acid sequences, antigen specificity groups and MHC restriction were predicted with GLIPH2. Known CMV, EBV, HIV or tissue antigen associations were flagged by matching CDR3 amino acid sequences against VDJdb and McPAS-TCR. Pre-ART, post-ART and control groups were compared with Wilcoxon signed-rank tests and Holm-Bonferroni correction. Imported from immuneACCESS, the table was reduced by TCRdb to in-frame sequences with V and J called. These copies leave out some clones; in studies compared against another copy, an unresolved V gene accounts for under half, and the cause of the remainder is not known. The V and J calls and clone size were taken over from that table, and D and trimming were inferred from the DNA. The sample profile shows around 28,000 clones; around 85% of them were found once. The ten largest clonotypes hold approximately 10% of the sample.

The sequence derives from a man in his forties with HIV. The sequencing here drew on unsorted PBMCs, taken 2.3 years after starting antiretroviral therapy. The rearranged segments are TRBV5-1 and TRBJ1-2; the central 11 bases match TRBD1. Here is the DNA: TGCGCCAGCAGCTCTGGACAGGGGGCATATGGCTACACCTTC. Protein translation: CASSSGQGAYGYTF.